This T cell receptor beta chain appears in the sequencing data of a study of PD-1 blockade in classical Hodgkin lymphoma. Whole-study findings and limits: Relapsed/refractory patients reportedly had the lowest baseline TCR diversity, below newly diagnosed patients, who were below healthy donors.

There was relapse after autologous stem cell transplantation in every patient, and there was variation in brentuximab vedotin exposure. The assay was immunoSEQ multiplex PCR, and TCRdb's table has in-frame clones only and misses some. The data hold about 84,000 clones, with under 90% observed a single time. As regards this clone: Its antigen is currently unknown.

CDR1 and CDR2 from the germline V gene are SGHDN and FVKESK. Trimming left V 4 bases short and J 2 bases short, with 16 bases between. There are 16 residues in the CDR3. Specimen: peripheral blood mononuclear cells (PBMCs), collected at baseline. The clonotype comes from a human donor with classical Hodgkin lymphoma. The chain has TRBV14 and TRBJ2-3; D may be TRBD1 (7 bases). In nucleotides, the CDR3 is TGTGCCAGCAGCCCAGGGGGGCGGAGTATCACAGATACGCAGTATTTT. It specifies CASSPGGRSITDTQYF.